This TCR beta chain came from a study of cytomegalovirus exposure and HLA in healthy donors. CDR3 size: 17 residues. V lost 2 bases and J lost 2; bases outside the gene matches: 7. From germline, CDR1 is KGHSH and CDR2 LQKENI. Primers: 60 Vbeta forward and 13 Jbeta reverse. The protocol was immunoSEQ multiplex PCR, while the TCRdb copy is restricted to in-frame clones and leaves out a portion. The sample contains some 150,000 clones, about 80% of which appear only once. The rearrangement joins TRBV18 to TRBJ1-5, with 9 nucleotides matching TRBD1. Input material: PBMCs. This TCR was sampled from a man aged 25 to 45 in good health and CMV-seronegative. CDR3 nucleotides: TGTGCCAGCTCACCAGACAGGGGGTCGACCCGCAATCAGCCCCAGCATTTT. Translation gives CASSPDRGSTRNQPQHF.